The clone carrying this T cell receptor beta chain has a single count. This sample is drawn from a study of cytomegalovirus exposure and HLA in healthy donors. V lost 4 bases to trimming and J lost 2 bases; unmatched junction nucleotides: 1. The CDR3 totals 14 residues. The germline gives CDR1 SGHNT, CDR2 YYREEE (reference sequence). Sequencing used immunoSEQ multiplex PCR; TCRdb keeps in-frame clones, though not all of them. The sample lists 95,000 to 120,000 clones; around 85% were seen once. This chain links TRBV5-4 with TRBJ2-7, with 12 bases fitting TRBD1. The sequencing input was PBMCs. The sequence was obtained from a young woman in good health and CMV-seronegative. The CDR3 sequence is CASSGDRGPYEQYF. For the CDR3, the DNA is TGTGCCAGCAGCGGGGACAGGGGGCCCTACGAGCAGTACTTC.